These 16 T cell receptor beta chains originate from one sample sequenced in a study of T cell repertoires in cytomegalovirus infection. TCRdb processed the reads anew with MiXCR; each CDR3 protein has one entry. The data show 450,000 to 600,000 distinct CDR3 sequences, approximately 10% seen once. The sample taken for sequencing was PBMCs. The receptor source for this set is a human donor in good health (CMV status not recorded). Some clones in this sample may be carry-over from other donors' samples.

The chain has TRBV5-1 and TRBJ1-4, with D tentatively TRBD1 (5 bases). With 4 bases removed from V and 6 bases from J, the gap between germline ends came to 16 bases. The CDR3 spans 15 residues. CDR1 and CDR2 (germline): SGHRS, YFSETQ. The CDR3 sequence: CASSGGTGAYEKLFF. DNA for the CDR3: TGCGCCAGCAGCGGCGGGACTGGGGCTTATGAAAAACTGTTTTTT.

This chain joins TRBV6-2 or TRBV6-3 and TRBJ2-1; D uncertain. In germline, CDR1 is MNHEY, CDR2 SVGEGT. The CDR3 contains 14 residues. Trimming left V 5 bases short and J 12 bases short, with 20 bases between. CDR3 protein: CASSHGRGVGRQFF. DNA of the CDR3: TGTGCCAGCAGTCATGGTAGAGGAGTCGGTCGGCAGTTCTTC.

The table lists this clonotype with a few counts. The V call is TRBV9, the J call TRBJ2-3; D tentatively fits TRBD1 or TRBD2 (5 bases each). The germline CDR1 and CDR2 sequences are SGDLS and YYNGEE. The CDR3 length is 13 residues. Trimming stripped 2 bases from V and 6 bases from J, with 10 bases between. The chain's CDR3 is CASSVGVLDTQYF. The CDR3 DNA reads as TGTGCCAGCAGCGTGGGGGTCCTCGATACGCAGTATTTT.

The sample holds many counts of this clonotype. This CDR3 is CASSDDSYGYTF. For the CDR3, the DNA is TGTGCCAGCAGTGATGACAGCTATGGCTACACCTTC. The rearrangement joins TRBV2 to TRBJ1-2; possibly TRBD1 for D (5 bases). This CDR3 region has 12 residues. V was clipped by 3 bases and J by 4 bases, with 6 bases between them. Germline CDR1 is SNHLY and CDR2 is FYNNEI.

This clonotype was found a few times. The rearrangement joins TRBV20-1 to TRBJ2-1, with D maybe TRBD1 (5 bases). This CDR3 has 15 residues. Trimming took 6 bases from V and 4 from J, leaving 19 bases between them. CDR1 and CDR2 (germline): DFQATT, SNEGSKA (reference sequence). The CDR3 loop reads CSADPGKWAYNEQFF. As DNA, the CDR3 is TGCAGTGCCGACCCAGGGAAATGGGCTTACAATGAGCAGTTCTTC.

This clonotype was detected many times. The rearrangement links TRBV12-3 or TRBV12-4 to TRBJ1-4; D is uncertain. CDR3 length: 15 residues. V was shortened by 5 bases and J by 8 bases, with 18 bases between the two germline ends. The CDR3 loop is CASSPLGLVKEKLFF. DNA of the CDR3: TGTGCCAGCAGTCCACTGGGCCTGGTTAAAGAAAAACTGTTTTTT.

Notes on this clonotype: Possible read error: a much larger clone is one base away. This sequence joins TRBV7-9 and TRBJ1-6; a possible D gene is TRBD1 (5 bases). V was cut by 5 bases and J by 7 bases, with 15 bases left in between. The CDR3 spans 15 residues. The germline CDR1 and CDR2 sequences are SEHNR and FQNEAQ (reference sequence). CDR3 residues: CASSPAEAGNSPLHF. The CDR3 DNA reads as TGTGCCAGCAGCCCCGCGGAGGCAGGGAATTCACCCCTCCACTTT.

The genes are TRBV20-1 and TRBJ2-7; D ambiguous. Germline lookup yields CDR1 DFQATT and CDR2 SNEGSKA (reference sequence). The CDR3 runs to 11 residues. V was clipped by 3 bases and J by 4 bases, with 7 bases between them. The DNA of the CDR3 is TGCAGTGCTAGCGTTGGGTACGAGCAGTACTTC. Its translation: CSASVGYEQYF.

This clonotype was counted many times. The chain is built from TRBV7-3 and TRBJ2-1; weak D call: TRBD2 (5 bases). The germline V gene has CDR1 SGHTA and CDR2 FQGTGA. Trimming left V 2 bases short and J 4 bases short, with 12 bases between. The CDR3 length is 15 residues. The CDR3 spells CASSLEHGEYNEQFF. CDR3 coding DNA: TGTGCCAGCAGCTTAGAGCACGGGGAATACAATGAGCAGTTCTTC.

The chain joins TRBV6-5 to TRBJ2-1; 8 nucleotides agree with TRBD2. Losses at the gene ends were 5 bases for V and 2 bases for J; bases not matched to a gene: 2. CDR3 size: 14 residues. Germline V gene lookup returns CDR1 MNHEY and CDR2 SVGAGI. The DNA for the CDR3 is TGTGCCAGCAGTAGGCGGGAGGCCTACAATGAGCAGTTCTTC. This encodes CASSRREAYNEQFF.

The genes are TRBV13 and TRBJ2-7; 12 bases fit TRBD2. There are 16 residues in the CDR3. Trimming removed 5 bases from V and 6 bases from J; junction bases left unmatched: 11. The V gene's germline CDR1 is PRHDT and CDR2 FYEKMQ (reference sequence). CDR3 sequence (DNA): TGTGCCAGCAGCACTCGGACTAGCGGGAACCCGTTCGAGCAGTACTTC. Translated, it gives CASSTRTSGNPFEQYF. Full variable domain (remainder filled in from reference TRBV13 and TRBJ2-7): AAGVIQSPRHLIKEKRETATLKCYPIPRHDTVYWYQQGPGQDPQFLISFYEKMQSDKGSIPDRFSAQQFSDYHSELNMSSLELGDSALYFCASSTRTSGNPFEQYFGPGTRLTVT.

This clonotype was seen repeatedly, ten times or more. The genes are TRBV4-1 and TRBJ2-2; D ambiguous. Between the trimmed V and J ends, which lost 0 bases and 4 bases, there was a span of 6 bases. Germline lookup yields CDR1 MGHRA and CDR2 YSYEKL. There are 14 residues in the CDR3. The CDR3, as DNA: TGCGCCAGCAGCCAAGATGAGGTCACCGGGGAGCTGTTTTTT. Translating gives CASSQDEVTGELFF.

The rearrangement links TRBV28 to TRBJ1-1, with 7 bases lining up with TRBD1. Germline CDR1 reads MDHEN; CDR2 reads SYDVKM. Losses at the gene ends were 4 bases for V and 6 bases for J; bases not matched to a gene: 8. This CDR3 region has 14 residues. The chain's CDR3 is CASSYTTGVAEAFF. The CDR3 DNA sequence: TGTGCCAGCAGTTACACTACAGGGGTGGCTGAAGCTTTCTTT. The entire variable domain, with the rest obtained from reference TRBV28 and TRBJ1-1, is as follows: DVKVTQSSRYLVKRTGEKVFLECVQDMDHENMFWYRQDPGLGLRLIYFSYDVKMKEKGDIPEGYSVSREKKERFSLILESASTNQTSMYLCASSYTTGVAEAFFGQGTRLTVV.

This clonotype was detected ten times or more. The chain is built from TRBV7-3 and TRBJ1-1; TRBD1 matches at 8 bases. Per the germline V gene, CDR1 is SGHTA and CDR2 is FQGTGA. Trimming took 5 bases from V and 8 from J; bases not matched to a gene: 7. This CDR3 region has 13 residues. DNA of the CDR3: TGTGCCAGCAGCCCTTCAAGGACAGGGGAAGCTTTCTTT. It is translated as CASSPSRTGEAFF.

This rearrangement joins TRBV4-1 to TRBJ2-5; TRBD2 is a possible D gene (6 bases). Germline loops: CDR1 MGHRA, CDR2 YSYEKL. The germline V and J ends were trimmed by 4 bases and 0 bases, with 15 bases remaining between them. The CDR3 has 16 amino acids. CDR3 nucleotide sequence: TGCGCCAGCAGCCGCCCACCGGGACTCGACCAAGAGACCCAGTACTTC. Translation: CASSRPPGLDQETQYF.

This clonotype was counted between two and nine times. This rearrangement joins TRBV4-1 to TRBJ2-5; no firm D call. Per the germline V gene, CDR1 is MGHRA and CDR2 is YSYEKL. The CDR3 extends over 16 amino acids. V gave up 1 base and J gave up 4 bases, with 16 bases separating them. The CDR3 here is CASSQGDTSLRETQYF. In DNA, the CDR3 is TGCGCCAGCAGCCAAGGGGATACTTCCTTGAGAGAGACCCAGTACTTC.